This passage covers 22 T cell receptor beta chains from one sample sequenced in a study of T-cell memory formation after mild COVID-19. In TCRdb, the 5' RACE reads were re-called with MiXCR into one record per CDR3 protein. Among about 150,000 distinct CDR3 sequences listed, roughly 13% were seen once. The specimen sequenced was PBMCs or a T cell subset sorted from them (not recorded which). The source of these receptors is a man aged 18 to 30 who had mild COVID-19 (a few samples of this study predate the infection). Cell type and time point are not known.

This clonotype has just a few counts. J is TRBJ2-5 and V is TRBV10-3; 12 nucleotides align to TRBD2. CDR3 size: 14 residues. V was clipped by 8 bases and J by 4 bases; unmatched bases: 5. In germline, CDR1 is ENHRY, CDR2 SYGVKD. The CDR3 sequence: CAIALAGGPETQYF. The DNA for the CDR3 is TGTGCCATCGCCCTAGCGGGGGGGCCAGAGACCCAGTACTTC.

V gene TRBV24-1 combines with J gene TRBJ1-5; D possibly corresponds to TRBD1 (6 bases). The CDR3 is 14 amino acids. The germline V and J ends were trimmed by 5 bases and 11 bases, with 18 bases remaining between them. CDR1 KGHDR and CDR2 SFDVKD come from the germline V gene. The CDR3 loop is CATSVGGADSAQHF. CDR3 sequence (DNA): TGTGCCACCAGTGTCGGGGGGGCGGATTCAGCCCAGCATTTT.

The chain joins TRBV5-1 to TRBJ1-6, with D maybe TRBD1 (5 bases). CDR3 size: 14 residues. The germline CDR1 and CDR2 sequences are SGHRS and YFSETQ. Trimming stripped 0 bases from V and 8 bases from J, with 9 bases between. In DNA, the CDR3 is TGCGCCAGCAGCTTGGGGGGACGGGATTCACCCCTCCACTTT. This encodes CASSLGGRDSPLHF.

The J gene is TRBJ2-3, the V gene TRBV20-1, with D possibly being TRBD2 (6 bases). The germline gives CDR1 DFQATT, CDR2 SNEGSKA (reference sequence). Trimming removed 3 bases at V and 4 bases at J, with 11 bases between. CDR3 size: 13 residues. The CDR3 protein is CSASLGRPDTQYF. The CDR3 nucleotides are TGCAGTGCTAGTTTGGGGAGGCCAGATACGCAGTATTTT.

V gene TRBV6-1 combines with J gene TRBJ1-1; D gene unclear. The germline gives CDR1 MNHNS, CDR2 SASEGT. This CDR3 is built from 16 residues. The V gene lost 6 bases and the J gene lost 4 bases, with 21 bases spanning the gap. CDR3 loop: CASSAQEGRGGTEAFF. The CDR3 DNA reads TGTGCCAGCAGCGCCCAAGAGGGCCGGGGTGGCACTGAAGCTTTCTTT.

The CDR3 DNA is TGTGCCAGCAGTTTCCCGCTCGGACAGAGGAGCGCTGAAGCTTTCTTT. This encodes CASSFPLGQRSAEAFF. The chain combines TRBV28 with TRBJ1-1; tentative D call: TRBD1 (6 bases). Germline CDR1 reads MDHEN; CDR2 reads SYDVKM. The CDR3 runs 16 residues. Between the trimmed V and J ends, which lost 3 bases and 6 bases, there was a span of 20 bases.

Only a few counts were recorded for this clonotype. V and J are TRBV11-3 and TRBJ2-3, with TRBD1 matching over 9 bases. The CDR3 has 14 residues. Germline V gene data show CDR1 as SGHNT and CDR2 as YENEEA. Unmatched junction bases numbered 6, after V lost 5 bases and J lost 6 bases. CDR3 amino acids: CASSTGQGPDTQYF. The DNA of the CDR3 is TGTGCCAGCAGCACGGGACAGGGCCCCGATACGCAGTATTTT.

V and J are TRBV10-3 and TRBJ2-3; D perhaps matches TRBD1 (6 bases). The CDR3 runs 15 residues. Germline CDR1 is ENHRY and CDR2 is SYGVKD. The V end was cut by 5 bases, the J end by 0 bases, with 12 bases between. The CDR3 loop is CAISTGTTSTDTQYF. As DNA, the CDR3 is TGTGCCATCAGTACTGGGACAACTAGCACAGATACGCAGTATTTT.

This clonotype was counted many times. V and J are TRBV11-2 and TRBJ2-1, with TRBD2 identical over 7 bases. V dropped 4 bases and J dropped 2; count of bases not matched to a gene: 11. CDR1 and CDR2 from the germline V gene are SGHAT and FQNNGV. The CDR3 contains 17 residues. The CDR3 nucleotides are TGTGCCAGCAGCTCGCAAAAAGCGGGGACGACCTACAATGAGCAGTTCTTC. Its translation is CASSSQKAGTTYNEQFF.

The chain carries TRBV19 and TRBJ1-1; D gene unclear. The CDR3 spans 11 residues. CDR1 LNHDA and CDR2 SQIVND come from the germline V gene (reference sequence). V was clipped by 10 bases and J by 3 bases, with 9 bases between them. CDR3 sequence: CATSADTEAFF. DNA of the CDR3: TGTGCCACCTCGGCAGACACTGAAGCTTTCTTT.

This clonotype was observed a few times. This chain links TRBV21-1 with TRBJ1-1. TRBV21-1 has pseudogene status. This CDR3 spans 14 amino acids. CDR3 sequence (DNA): TGTGCCAGCAGCAAAGCTGCGGGGAACACTGAAGCTTTCTTT. It is translated as CASSKAAGNTEAFF.

The CDR3 DNA reads TGTGCCAGCAGCACGGGCGCACGGGGAAACACCATATATTTT. It codes for CASSTGARGNTIYF. V is TRBV7-9 and J is TRBJ1-3; D is undetermined. Germline values: CDR1 SEHNR, CDR2 FQNEAQ (reference sequence). Trimming took off 5 bases at V and 4 bases at J, with 12 bases between the two ends. There are 14 residues in the CDR3.

V and J are TRBV29-1 and TRBJ2-7; the match to TRBD1 covers 7 bases. CDR3 size: 12 residues. V lost 5 bases to trimming and J lost 5 bases; unmatched junction nucleotides: 6. Germline-derived CDR1 and CDR2 are SQVTM and ANQGSEA. The CDR3 spells CSVRQGFHEQYF. CDR3 sequence (DNA): TGCAGCGTTCGACAGGGCTTCCACGAGCAGTACTTC.

This clonotype appeared a few times. The rearrangement joins TRBV20-1 to TRBJ1-2; the D is unclear. Between the trimmed V and J ends, which lost 3 bases and 0 bases, there was a span of 5 bases. Germline CDR1 and CDR2: DFQATT and SNEGSKA (reference sequence). This CDR3 is built from 12 residues. The CDR3 nucleotides read TGCAGTGCTAGTGGGGCTAACTATGGCTACACCTTC. Its translation is CSASGANYGYTF.

This clonotype was seen more than once but under ten times. The gene calls are TRBV6-2 or TRBV6-3 and TRBJ2-5, with TRBD1 matching 9 bases. V dropped 2 bases and J dropped 5; count of bases not matched to a gene: 6. The CDR3 sequence is 15 residues long. Germline V gene data show CDR1 as MNHEY and CDR2 as SVGEGT. The CDR3 reads CASSYPGTGRETQYF. CDR3 in DNA: TGTGCCAGCAGTTACCCTGGGACAGGGCGCGAGACCCAGTACTTC.

In its sample, this clonotype was seen a few times. The V gene is TRBV11-2, the J gene TRBJ1-6; D ambiguous. Germline-derived CDR1 and CDR2 are SGHAT and FQNNGV. The CDR3 length is 13 residues. Trimming left V 3 bases short and J 14 bases short, with 14 bases between. The CDR3 sequence: CASSFVPRRALHF. CDR3 nucleotides: TGTGCCAGCAGCTTCGTCCCGCGAAGGGCCCTCCACTTT.

This chain connects TRBV6-6 to TRBJ2-3; D is uncertain. The CDR3 contains 15 residues. Germline lookup yields CDR1 MNHNY and CDR2 SVGAGI (reference sequence). V gave up 8 bases and J gave up 2 bases, with 17 bases separating them. The chain's CDR3 is CASATFKTNTDTQYF. The CDR3 region has the DNA TGTGCCAGCGCCACGTTTAAGACAAACACAGATACGCAGTATTTT.

The J gene is TRBJ1-1, the V gene TRBV7-8; no reliable D call. Germline values: CDR1 SGHVS, CDR2 FQNEAQ. The CDR3 contains 14 residues. V was trimmed by 2 bases and J by 4 bases, leaving 11 bases between them. CDR3 nucleotides: TGTGCCAGCAGCTTATATCAGTGGAGCACTGAAGCTTTCTTT. It yields the protein CASSLYQWSTEAFF. The full variable domain, its missing parts supplied by reference TRBV7-8 and TRBJ1-1, is GAGVSQSPRYKVAKRGQDVALRCDPISGHVSLFWYQQALGQGPEFLTYFQNEAQLDKSGLPSDRFFAERPEGSVSTLKIQRTQQEDSAVYLCASSLYQWSTEAFFGQGTRLTVV.

J is TRBJ2-6 and V is TRBV18; the D is unclear. The CDR3 length is 16 residues. Germline V gives CDR1 KGHSH, CDR2 LQKENI. The ends were cut back, 3 bases at V and 0 bases at J, with 9 bases in the middle. The CDR3 region has the DNA TGTGCCAGCTCACCCCCCCGCGGCTCTGGGGCCAACGTCCTGACTTTC. Amino acids: CASSPPRGSGANVLTF.

The V and J genes are TRBV7-2 and TRBJ2-3, with TRBD2 as a possible D gene (6 bases). The CDR3 runs to 14 residues. V lost 5 bases to trimming and J lost 5 bases, with 14 bases between them. Per the germline V gene, CDR1 is SGHTA and CDR2 is FQGNSA. For the CDR3, the DNA is TGTGCCAGCAGCCTGACTAGACCTGAAGATACGCAGTATTTT. Amino acid sequence: CASSLTRPEDTQYF.

This clonotype turned up a few times. The V gene is TRBV9, the J gene TRBJ1-2; TRBD1 is a possible D gene (6 bases). The V gene lost 5 bases and the J gene lost 6 bases, with 14 bases spanning the gap. Germline V gene lookup returns CDR1 SGDLS and CDR2 YYNGEE. The CDR3 is made up of 13 amino acids. The CDR3 loop reads CASRFPGEHGYTF. CDR3 DNA: TGTGCCAGCAGATTCCCAGGGGAACATGGCTACACCTTC.

This clonotype was detected only a few times. The chain carries TRBV7-9 and TRBJ2-3, with D possibly called TRBD1 or TRBD2 (6 bases each). The CDR3 is 13 amino acids. V lost 11 bases and J 4 bases, leaving 16 bases between the germline ends. Looked up from germline, CDR1 is SEHNR and CDR2 is FQNEAQ (reference sequence). CDR3 sequence: CAHSGGWADTQYF. For the CDR3, the DNA is TGTGCCCATTCCGGGGGCTGGGCAGATACGCAGTATTTT.